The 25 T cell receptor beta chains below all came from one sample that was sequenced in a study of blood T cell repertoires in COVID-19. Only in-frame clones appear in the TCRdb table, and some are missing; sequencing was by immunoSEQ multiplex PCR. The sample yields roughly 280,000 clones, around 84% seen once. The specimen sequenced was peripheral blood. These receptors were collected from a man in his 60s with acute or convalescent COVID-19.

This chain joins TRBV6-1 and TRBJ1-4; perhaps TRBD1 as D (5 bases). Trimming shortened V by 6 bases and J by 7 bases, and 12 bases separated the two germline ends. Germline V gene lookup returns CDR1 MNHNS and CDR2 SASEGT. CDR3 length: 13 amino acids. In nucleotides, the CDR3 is TGTGCCAGCAGGTTGGGACTCGGTGAAAAACTGTTTTTT. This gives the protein CASRLGLGEKLFF.

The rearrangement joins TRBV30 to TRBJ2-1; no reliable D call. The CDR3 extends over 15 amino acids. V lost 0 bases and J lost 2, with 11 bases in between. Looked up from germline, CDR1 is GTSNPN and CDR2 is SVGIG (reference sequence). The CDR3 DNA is TGTGCCTGGAGTGTAGAGGTTCTTACCTACAATGAGCAGTTCTTC. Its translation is CAWSVEVLTYNEQFF.

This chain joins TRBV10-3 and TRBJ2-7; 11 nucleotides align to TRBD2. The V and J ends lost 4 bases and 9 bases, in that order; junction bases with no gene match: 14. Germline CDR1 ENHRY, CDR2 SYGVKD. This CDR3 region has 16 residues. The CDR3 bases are TGTGCCATCAGTGGGGAAGTAGCGGGAGGGCCTGACCGGCAGTACTTC. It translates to CAISGEVAGGPDRQYF.

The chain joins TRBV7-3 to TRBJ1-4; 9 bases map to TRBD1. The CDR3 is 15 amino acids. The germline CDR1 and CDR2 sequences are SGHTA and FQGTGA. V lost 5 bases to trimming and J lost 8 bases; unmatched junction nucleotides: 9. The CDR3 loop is CASSDTGGAGEKLFF. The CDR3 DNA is TGTGCCAGCAGCGATACAGGGGGCGCGGGGGAAAAACTGTTTTTT. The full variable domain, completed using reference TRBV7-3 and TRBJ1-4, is GAGVSQTPSNKVTEKGKYVELRCDPISGHTALYWYRQSLGQGPEFLIYFQGTGAADDSGLPNDRFFAVRPEGSVSTLKIQRTERGDSAVYLCASSDTGGAGEKLFFGSGTQLSVL.

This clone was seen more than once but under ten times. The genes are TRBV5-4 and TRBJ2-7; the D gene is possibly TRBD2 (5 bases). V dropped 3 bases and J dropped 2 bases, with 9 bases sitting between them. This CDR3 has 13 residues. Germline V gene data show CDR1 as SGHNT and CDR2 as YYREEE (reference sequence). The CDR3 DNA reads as TGTGCCAGCAGCTCCCGGGGAACCTACGAGCAGTACTTC. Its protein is CASSSRGTYEQYF.

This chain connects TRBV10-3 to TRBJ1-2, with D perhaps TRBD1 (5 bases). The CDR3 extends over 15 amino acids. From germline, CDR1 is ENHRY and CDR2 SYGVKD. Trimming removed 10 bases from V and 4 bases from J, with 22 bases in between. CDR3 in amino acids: CATYVGAAPVYGYTF. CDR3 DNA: TGTGCCACCTACGTTGGGGCAGCCCCTGTCTATGGCTACACCTTC.

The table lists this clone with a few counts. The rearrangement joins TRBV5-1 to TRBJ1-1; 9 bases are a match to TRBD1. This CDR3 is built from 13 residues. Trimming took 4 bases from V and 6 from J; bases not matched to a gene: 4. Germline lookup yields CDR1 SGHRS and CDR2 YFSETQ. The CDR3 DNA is TGCGCCAGCAGCCCGGGACAGGGTCCTGAAGCTTTCTTT. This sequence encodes CASSPGQGPEAFF.

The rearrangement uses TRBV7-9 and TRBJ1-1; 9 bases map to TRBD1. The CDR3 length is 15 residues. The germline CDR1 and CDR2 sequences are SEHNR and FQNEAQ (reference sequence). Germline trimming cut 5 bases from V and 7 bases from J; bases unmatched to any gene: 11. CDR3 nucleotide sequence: TGTGCCAGCAGCGTCTCGGGACAGGGAAGAAGTGAAGCTTTCTTT. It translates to CASSVSGQGRSEAFF. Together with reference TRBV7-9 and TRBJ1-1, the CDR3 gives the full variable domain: DTGVSQNPRHKITKRGQNVTFRCDPISEHNRLYWYRQTLGQGPEFLTYFQNEAQLEKSRLLSDRFSAERPKGSFSTLEIQRTEQGDSAMYLCASSVSGQGRSEAFFGQGTRLTVV.

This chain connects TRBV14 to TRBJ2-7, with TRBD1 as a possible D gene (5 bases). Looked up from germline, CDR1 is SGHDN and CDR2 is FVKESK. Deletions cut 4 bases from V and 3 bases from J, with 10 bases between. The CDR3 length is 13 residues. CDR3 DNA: TGTGCCAGCAGCCTAGGGGTGAGCTACGAGCAGTACTTC. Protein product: CASSLGVSYEQYF.

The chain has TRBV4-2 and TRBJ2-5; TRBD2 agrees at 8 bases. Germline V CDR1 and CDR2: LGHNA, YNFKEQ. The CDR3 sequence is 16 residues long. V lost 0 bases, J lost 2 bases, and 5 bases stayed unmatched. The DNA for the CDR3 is TGTGCCAGCAGCCAAGAGGCGCGGGGGGCTCAAGAGACCCAGTACTTC. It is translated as CASSQEARGAQETQYF.

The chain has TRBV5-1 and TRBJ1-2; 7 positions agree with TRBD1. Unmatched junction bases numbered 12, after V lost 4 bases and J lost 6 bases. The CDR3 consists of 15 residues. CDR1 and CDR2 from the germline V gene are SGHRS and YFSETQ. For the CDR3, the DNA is TGCGCCAGCAGCGTCGCCCATGGAGGGGGCGATGGCTACACCTTC. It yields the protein CASSVAHGGGDGYTF.

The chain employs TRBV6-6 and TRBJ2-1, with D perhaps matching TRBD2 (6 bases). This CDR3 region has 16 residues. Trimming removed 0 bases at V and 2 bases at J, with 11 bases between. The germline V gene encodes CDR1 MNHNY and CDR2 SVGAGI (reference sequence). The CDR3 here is CASSYSKRVTYNEQFF. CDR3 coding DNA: TGTGCCAGCAGTTACTCTAAGCGGGTTACCTACAATGAGCAGTTCTTC.

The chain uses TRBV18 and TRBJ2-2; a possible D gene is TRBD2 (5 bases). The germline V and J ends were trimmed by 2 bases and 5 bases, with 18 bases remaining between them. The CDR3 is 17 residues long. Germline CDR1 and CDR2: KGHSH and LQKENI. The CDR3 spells CASSPKWERSWTGELFF. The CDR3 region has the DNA TGTGCCAGCTCACCAAAGTGGGAGCGGTCATGGACCGGGGAGCTGTTTTTT. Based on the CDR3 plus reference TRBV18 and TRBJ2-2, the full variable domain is NAGVMQNPRHLVRRRGQEARLRCSPMKGHSHVYWYRQLPEEGLKFMVYLQKENIIDESGMPKERFSAEFPKEGPSILRIQQVVRGDSAAYFCASSPKWERSWTGELFFGEGSRLTVL.

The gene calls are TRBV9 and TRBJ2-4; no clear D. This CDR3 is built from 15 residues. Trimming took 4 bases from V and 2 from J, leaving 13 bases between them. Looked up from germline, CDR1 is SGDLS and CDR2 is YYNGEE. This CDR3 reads CASSPRLYSKNIQYF. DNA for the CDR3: TGTGCCAGCAGCCCCCGGTTGTATTCCAAAAACATTCAGTACTTC.

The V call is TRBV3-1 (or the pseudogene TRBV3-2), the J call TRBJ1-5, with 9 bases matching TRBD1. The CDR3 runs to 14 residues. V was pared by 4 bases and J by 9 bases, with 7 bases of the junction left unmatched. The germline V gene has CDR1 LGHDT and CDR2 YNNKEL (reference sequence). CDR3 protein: CASSPPGTGMPQHF. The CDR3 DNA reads TGTGCCAGCAGCCCTCCCGGGACAGGGATGCCCCAGCATTTT.

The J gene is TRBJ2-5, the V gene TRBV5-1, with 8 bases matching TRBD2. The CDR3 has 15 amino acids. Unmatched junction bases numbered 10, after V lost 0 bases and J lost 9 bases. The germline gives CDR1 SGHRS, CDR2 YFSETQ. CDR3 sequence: CASSLGGTSGMPQYF. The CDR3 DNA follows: TGCGCCAGCAGCTTGGGGGGGACTAGTGGAATGCCCCAGTACTTC.

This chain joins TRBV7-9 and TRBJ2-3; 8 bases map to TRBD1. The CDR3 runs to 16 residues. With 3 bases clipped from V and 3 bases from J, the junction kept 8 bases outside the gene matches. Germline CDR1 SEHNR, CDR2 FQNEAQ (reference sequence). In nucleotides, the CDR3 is TGTGCCAGCAGCTTTTTCAGGGGGCGTTGGACAGATACGCAGTATTTT. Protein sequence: CASSFFRGRWTDTQYF.

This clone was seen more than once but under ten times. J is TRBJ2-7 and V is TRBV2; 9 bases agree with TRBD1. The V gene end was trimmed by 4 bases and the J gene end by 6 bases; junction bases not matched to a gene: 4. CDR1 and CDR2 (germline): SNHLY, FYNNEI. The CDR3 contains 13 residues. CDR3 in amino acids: CASSGDREGEQYF. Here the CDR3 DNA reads TGTGCCAGCAGTGGGGACAGGGAGGGCGAGCAGTACTTC.

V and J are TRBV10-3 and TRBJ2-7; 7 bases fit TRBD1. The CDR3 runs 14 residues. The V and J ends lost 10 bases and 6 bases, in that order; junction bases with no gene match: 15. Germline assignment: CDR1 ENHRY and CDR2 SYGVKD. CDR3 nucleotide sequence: TGTGCCAGCTCGCCCGGGACAGCCCTAGCCGAGCAGTACTTC. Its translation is CASSPGTALAEQYF.

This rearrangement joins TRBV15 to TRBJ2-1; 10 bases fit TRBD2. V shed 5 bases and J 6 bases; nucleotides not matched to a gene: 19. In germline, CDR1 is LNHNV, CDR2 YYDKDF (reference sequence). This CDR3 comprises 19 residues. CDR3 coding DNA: TGTGCCACCAGCGCCCCTAGCGGGAGCCCCGCACCTCGCACCAATGAGCAGTTCTTC. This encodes CATSAPSGSPAPRTNEQFF.

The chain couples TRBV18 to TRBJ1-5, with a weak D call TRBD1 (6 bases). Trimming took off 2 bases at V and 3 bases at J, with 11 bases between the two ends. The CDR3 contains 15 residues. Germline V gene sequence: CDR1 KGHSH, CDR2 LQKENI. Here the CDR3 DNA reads TGTGCCAGCTCACCAGGACAGAGCTTCAATCAGCCCCAGCATTTT. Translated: CASSPGQSFNQPQHF.

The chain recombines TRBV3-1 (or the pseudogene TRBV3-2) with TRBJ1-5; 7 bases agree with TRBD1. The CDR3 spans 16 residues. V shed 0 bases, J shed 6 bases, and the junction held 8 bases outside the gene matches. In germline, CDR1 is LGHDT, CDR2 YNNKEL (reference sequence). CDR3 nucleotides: TGTGCCAGCAGCCAAGAGTGGACAGGAAGGGTTCAGCCCCAGCATTTT. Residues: CASSQEWTGRVQPQHF.

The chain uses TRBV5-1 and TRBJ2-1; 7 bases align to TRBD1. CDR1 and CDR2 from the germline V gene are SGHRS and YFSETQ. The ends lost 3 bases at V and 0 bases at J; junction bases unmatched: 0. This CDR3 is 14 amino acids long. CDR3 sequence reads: CASSSGGSYNEQFF. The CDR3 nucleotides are TGCGCCAGCAGCTCAGGGGGCTCCTACAATGAGCAGTTCTTC.

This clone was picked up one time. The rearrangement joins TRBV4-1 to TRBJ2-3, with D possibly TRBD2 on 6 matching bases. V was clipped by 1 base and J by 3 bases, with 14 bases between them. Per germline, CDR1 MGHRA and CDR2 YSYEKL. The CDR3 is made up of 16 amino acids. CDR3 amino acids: CASSQVPGESTDTQYF. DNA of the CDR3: TGCGCCAGCAGCCAAGTCCCGGGGGAGAGTACAGATACGCAGTATTTT.

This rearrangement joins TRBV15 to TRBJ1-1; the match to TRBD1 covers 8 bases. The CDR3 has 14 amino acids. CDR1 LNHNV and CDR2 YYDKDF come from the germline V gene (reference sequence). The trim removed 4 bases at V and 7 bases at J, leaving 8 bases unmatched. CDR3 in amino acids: CATSTYTGGNEAFF. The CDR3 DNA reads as TGTGCCACCAGCACTTATACAGGGGGTAATGAAGCTTTCTTT.